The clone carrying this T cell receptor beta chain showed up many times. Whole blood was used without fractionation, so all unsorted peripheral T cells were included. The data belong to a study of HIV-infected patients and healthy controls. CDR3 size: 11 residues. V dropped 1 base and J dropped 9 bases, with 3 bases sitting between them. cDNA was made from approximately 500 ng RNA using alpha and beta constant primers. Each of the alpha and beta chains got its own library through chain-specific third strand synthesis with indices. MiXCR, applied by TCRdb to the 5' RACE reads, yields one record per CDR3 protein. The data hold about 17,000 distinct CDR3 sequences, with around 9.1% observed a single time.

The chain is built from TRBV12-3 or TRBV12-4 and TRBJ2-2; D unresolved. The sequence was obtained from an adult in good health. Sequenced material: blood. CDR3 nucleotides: TGTGCCAGCAGTTTAGTCCGGGAGCTGTTTTTT. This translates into CASSLVRELFF.